Following are 22 T cell receptor beta chains from one sample sequenced in a study of T cell responses to AZD1222 COVID-19 vaccine. Profiled with immunoSEQ multiplex PCR; TCRdb holds only in-frame clones, not every one. Among about 100,000 clones listed, around nine tenths were seen once. Sequencing used peripheral blood, obtained 28 days after the second AZD1222 dose. The receptor set was obtained from an adult who received the AZD1222 COVID-19 vaccine.

This clone has just one count. The rearrangement uses TRBV12-3 or TRBV12-4 and TRBJ1-1, with D perhaps matching TRBD1 (6 bases). This CDR3 has 13 amino acids. Trimming took off 9 bases at V and 2 bases at J, with 13 bases between the two ends. The CDR3 region is CASSPGANTEAFF. In nucleotides, the CDR3 is TGTGCCAGTAGCCCGGGGGCAAACACTGAAGCTTTCTTT.

The chain has TRBV28 and TRBJ2-5, with D tentatively TRBD1 (5 bases). The CDR3 has 15 amino acids. In germline, CDR1 is MDHEN, CDR2 SYDVKM. Between the trimmed V and J ends, which lost 0 bases and 5 bases, there was a span of 13 bases. The CDR3, as DNA: TGTGCCAGCAGTTTATGGGGGCCTAAGTGGGAGACCCAGTACTTC. This codes for CASSLWGPKWETQYF.

V usage is TRBV12-3 or TRBV12-4 and J usage is TRBJ1-2, with D tentatively TRBD1 (6 bases). This CDR3 has 11 amino acids. Trimming removed 6 bases at V and 7 bases at J, with 9 bases between. CDR3 bases: TGTGCCAGCAGGGACAGAGGTGGCTACACCTTC. It codes for CASRDRGGYTF.

This clone showed up just once. The J gene is TRBJ2-7, the V gene TRBV25-1; 9 nucleotides align to TRBD2. V lost 2 bases and J lost 7; bases outside the gene matches: 3. The CDR3 loop spans 13 amino acids. Germline lookup yields CDR1 MGHDK and CDR2 SYGVNS. The CDR3 DNA follows: TGTGCCAGCAGTGAAGGACTAGCGAGTGAGCAGTACTTC. Translating gives CASSEGLASEQYF.

The V gene is TRBV7-8, the J gene TRBJ2-1; 10 bases are a match to TRBD2. Germline assignment: CDR1 SGHVS and CDR2 FQNEAQ. Trimming at V came to 1 base and at J to 4 bases, leaving 7 bases not matched to a gene. The CDR3 spans 17 residues. In DNA form, the CDR3 reads TGTGCCAGCAGCTTAGTTGGTAGCGGGGGGTATTACAATGAGCAGTTCTTC. Protein sequence: CASSLVGSGGYYNEQFF. Variable domain in full (rest from reference TRBV7-8 and TRBJ2-1): GAGVSQSPRYKVAKRGQDVALRCDPISGHVSLFWYQQALGQGPEFLTYFQNEAQLDKSGLPSDRFFAERPEGSVSTLKIQRTQQEDSAVYLCASSLVGSGGYYNEQFFGPGTRLTVL.

The chain has TRBV27 and TRBJ2-1; D uncertain. The V end lost 6 bases, the J end lost 1 base, and 19 bases lay between the germline ends. Germline V lookup: CDR1 MNHEY, CDR2 SMNVEV (reference sequence). This CDR3 has 17 amino acids. CDR3 loop: CASSRRISLGSYNEQFF. CDR3 in DNA: TGTGCCAGCAGCCGAAGGATCAGCTTGGGGTCCTACAATGAGCAGTTCTTC.

The genes are TRBV4-3 and TRBJ1-2; TRBD1 matches at 8 bases. The CDR3 covers 16 residues. Germline-derived CDR1 and CDR2 are LGHNA and YSLEER. The V and J ends lost 5 bases and 0 bases, in that order; junction bases with no gene match: 8. The CDR3 loop reads CASSSQQGVTNYGYTF. CDR3 nucleotide sequence: TGCGCCAGCAGCTCGCAACAGGGGGTGACTAACTATGGCTACACCTTC.

This clone was counted a single time. This rearrangement joins TRBV28 to TRBJ1-1, with D tentatively TRBD1 (5 bases). From germline, CDR1 is MDHEN and CDR2 SYDVKM. V was trimmed by 7 bases and J by 4 bases, leaving 19 bases between them. This CDR3 region has 15 residues. The chain's CDR3 is CASINPGSQGTEAFF. The CDR3, as DNA: TGTGCCAGCATTAATCCCGGGAGTCAGGGCACTGAAGCTTTCTTT. Supplemented by reference TRBV28 and TRBJ1-1, the full variable domain reads DVKVTQSSRYLVKRTGEKVFLECVQDMDHENMFWYRQDPGLGLRLIYFSYDVKMKEKGDIPEGYSVSREKKERFSLILESASTNQTSMYLCASINPGSQGTEAFFGQGTRLTVV.

This clone was detected once. The chain uses TRBV28 and TRBJ1-1, with TRBD1 matching over 7 bases. In germline, CDR1 is MDHEN, CDR2 SYDVKM. The CDR3 covers 12 residues. Trimming took 8 bases from V and 11 from J; bases not matched to a gene: 11. This CDR3 reads CASLTTGTDAFF. The DNA for the CDR3 is TGTGCCAGCCTCACCACCGGGACAGATGCTTTCTTT.

The chain combines TRBV5-1 with TRBJ1-6, with D perhaps TRBD1 (5 bases). The CDR3 contains 15 residues. Germline lookup yields CDR1 SGHRS and CDR2 YFSETQ. V was clipped by 3 bases and J by 7 bases, with 14 bases between them. The CDR3 bases are TGCGCCAGCAGCTGGACCGGGACCGAAAATTCACCCCTCCACTTT. Amino acid sequence: CASSWTGTENSPLHF.

V is TRBV28 and J is TRBJ1-2; no reliable D call. Per germline, CDR1 MDHEN and CDR2 SYDVKM. The CDR3 contains 13 residues. Trimming removed 1 base at V and 8 bases at J, with 11 bases between. This CDR3 reads CASSLFVLSGYTF. DNA for the CDR3: TGTGCCAGCAGTTTATTCGTCTTATCCGGCTACACCTTC.

The rearrangement joins TRBV4-2 to TRBJ1-1; 9 bases fit TRBD1. The CDR3 loop spans 12 amino acids. In germline, CDR1 is LGHNA, CDR2 YNFKEQ. Losses at the gene ends were 7 bases for V and 7 bases for J; bases not matched to a gene: 4. The DNA for the CDR3 is TGTGCCAGCAAACAGGGGGCGGGTGAAGCTTTCTTT. It codes for CASKQGAGEAFF.

The chain combines TRBV7-9 with TRBJ1-1; TRBD1 is a possible D gene (5 bases). The CDR3 has 15 amino acids. CDR1 SEHNR and CDR2 FQNEAQ come from the germline V gene (reference sequence). The ends were cut back, 7 bases at V and 4 bases at J, with 19 bases in the middle. The CDR3 here is CASISSGGLLTEAFF. DNA of the CDR3: TGTGCCAGCATCTCATCTGGGGGACTCCTCACTGAAGCTTTCTTT. Together with reference TRBV7-9 and TRBJ1-1, the CDR3 gives the full variable domain: DTGVSQNPRHKITKRGQNVTFRCDPISEHNRLYWYRQTLGQGPEFLTYFQNEAQLEKSRLLSDRFSAERPKGSFSTLEIQRTEQGDSAMYLCASISSGGLLTEAFFGQGTRLTVV.

This chain uses TRBV5-1 with TRBJ2-7, with D unresolved. Looked up from germline, CDR1 is SGHRS and CDR2 is YFSETQ. The length of the CDR3 is 16 residues. The ends were cut back, 0 bases at V and 0 bases at J, with 13 bases in the middle. CDR3: CASSLDPSESSYEQYF. In nucleotides, the CDR3 is TGCGCCAGCAGCTTGGATCCCTCGGAAAGCTCCTACGAGCAGTACTTC.

V usage is TRBV6-5 and J usage is TRBJ1-1; D is unclear. V was cut by 3 bases and J by 0 bases, with 14 bases left in between. Per the germline V gene, CDR1 is MNHEY and CDR2 is SVGAGI. This CDR3 has 16 amino acids. The CDR3 sequence is CASSYSDLGMNTEAFF. The CDR3 DNA is TGTGCCAGCAGTTATTCGGATCTCGGAATGAACACTGAAGCTTTCTTT.

The rearrangement uses TRBV11-2 and TRBJ2-7, with D tentatively TRBD1 (6 bases). This CDR3 region has 14 residues. Germline values: CDR1 SGHAT, CDR2 FQNNGV. V dropped 0 bases and J dropped 4 bases, with 10 bases sitting between them. The CDR3 here is CASSLEVGAYEQYF. DNA for the CDR3: TGTGCCAGCAGCTTAGAGGTGGGGGCATACGAGCAGTACTTC.

This sequence joins TRBV7-9 and TRBJ1-3; no definite D call. V was trimmed by 5 bases and J by 1 base, leaving 12 bases between them. The germline V gene has CDR1 SEHNR and CDR2 FQNEAQ (reference sequence). The CDR3 extends over 15 amino acids. CDR3 coding DNA: TGTGCCAGCAGCCTCGCGGAGGGATCTGGAAACACCATATATTTT. Translation gives CASSLAEGSGNTIYF.

V and J are TRBV28 and TRBJ1-5; D is unresolved. The CDR3 has 15 residues. V gave up 2 bases and J gave up 0 bases, with 8 bases separating them. In germline, CDR1 is MDHEN, CDR2 SYDVKM. CDR3: CASSLLENSNQPQHF. DNA for the CDR3: TGTGCCAGCAGTTTACTGGAGAATAGCAATCAGCCCCAGCATTTT.

J is TRBJ2-7 and V is TRBV7-7; 8 bases fit TRBD1. The length of the CDR3 is 15 residues. The V gene's germline CDR1 is SSHAT and CDR2 FNYEAQ (reference sequence). V trimming: 4 bases; J trimming: 2 bases; junction bases outside the gene matches: 7. This CDR3 is CASSSGTGGTYEQYF. The CDR3 nucleotides read TGTGCCAGCAGCTCAGGGACAGGTGGAACCTACGAGCAGTACTTC.

The rearrangement uses TRBV28 and TRBJ1-6, with D possibly matching TRBD1 (5 bases). Germline lookup yields CDR1 MDHEN and CDR2 SYDVKM. The length of the CDR3 is 12 residues. Trimming left V 5 bases short and J 12 bases short, with 11 bases between. This chain's CDR3 is CASSLGTIPLHF. As DNA, the CDR3 is TGTGCCAGCAGTCTCGGGACGATACCCCTCCACTTT.

V gene TRBV5-4 combines with J gene TRBJ2-2; the D gene is possibly TRBD2 (6 bases). The CDR3 sequence is 15 residues long. V gave up 2 bases and J gave up 5 bases, with 13 bases separating them. CDR1 and CDR2 from the germline V gene are SGHNT and YYREEE (reference sequence). The chain's CDR3 is CASSFRLGGTGELFF. CDR3 sequence (DNA): TGTGCCAGCAGCTTTCGTCTCGGGGGTACCGGGGAGCTGTTTTTT.

J is TRBJ1-1 and V is TRBV7-9, with 9 bases identical to TRBD1. The CDR3 sequence is 13 residues long. Germline CDR1 SEHNR, CDR2 FQNEAQ (reference sequence). Trimming took 7 bases from V and 6 from J; bases not matched to a gene: 6. The CDR3 DNA follows: TGTGCCAGCAATACAGGGGGCCCGGCTGAAGCTTTCTTT. Amino acid sequence: CASNTGGPAEAFF.